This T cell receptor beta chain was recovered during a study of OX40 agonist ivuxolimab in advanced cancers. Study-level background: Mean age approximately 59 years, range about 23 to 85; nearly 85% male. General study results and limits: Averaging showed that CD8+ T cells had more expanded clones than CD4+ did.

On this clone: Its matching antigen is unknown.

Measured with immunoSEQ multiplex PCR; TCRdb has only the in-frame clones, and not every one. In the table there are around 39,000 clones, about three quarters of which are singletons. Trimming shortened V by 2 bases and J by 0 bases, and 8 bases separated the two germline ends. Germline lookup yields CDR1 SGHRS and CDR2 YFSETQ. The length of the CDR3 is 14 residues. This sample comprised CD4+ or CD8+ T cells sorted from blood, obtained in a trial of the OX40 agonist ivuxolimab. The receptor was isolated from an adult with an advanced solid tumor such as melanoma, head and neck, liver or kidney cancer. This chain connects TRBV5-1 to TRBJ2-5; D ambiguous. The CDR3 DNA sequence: TGCGCCAGCAGCTTCAGTACGTACCAAGAGACCCAGTACTTC. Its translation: CASSFSTYQETQYF.